Below, 15 T cell receptor beta chains from the same sample are listed, as sequenced in a study of T cell changes during pregnancy in multiple sclerosis. The assay was immunoSEQ multiplex PCR, and TCRdb's table has in-frame clones only and misses some. This sample carries about 94,000 clones, just under 95% of them seen once, and the ten largest clones take more than 0.8%. Sequenced here: peripheral blood, sampled in the third trimester of pregnancy. The receptors stem from a female donor with multiple sclerosis, enrolled in a pregnancy study.

The J gene is TRBJ2-1, the V gene TRBV2, with 7 bases identical to TRBD1. Germline V gene sequence: CDR1 SNHLY, CDR2 FYNNEI. The CDR3 has 13 residues. The ends lost 7 bases at V and 7 bases at J; junction bases unmatched: 7. For the CDR3, the DNA is TGTGCCAGCAATTTCGACAGGGCGAATGAGCAGTTCTTC. Encoded protein: CASNFDRANEQFF. The full variable domain, with the rest looked up from reference TRBV2 and TRBJ2-1, is EPEVTQTPSHQVTQMGQEVILRCVPISNHLYFYWYRQILGQKVEFLVSFYNNEISEKSEIFDDQFSVERPDGSNFTLKIRSTKLEDSAMYFCASNFDRANEQFFGPGTRLTVL.

This rearrangement joins TRBV9 to TRBJ2-3, with unresolved D. Germline CDR1 and CDR2: SGDLS and YYNGEE. This CDR3 contains 14 residues. Trimming stripped 0 bases from V and 2 bases from J, with 7 bases between. The CDR3 DNA reads TGTGCCAGCAGCGTAGGCGGCCTCACAGATACGCAGTATTTT. Translated, it gives CASSVGGLTDTQYF.

The chain links TRBV7-8 to TRBJ1-5; D is uncertain. CDR1 is SGHVS, CDR2 FQNEAQ, per germline. Trimming removed 2 bases from V and 7 bases from J, with 18 bases in between. There are 16 residues in the CDR3. Here the CDR3 DNA reads TGTGCCAGCAGCTTATCACTATCGGGGTTACAACAGCCCCAGCATTTT. The encoded protein is CASSLSLSGLQQPQHF.

The rearrangement joins TRBV10-2 to TRBJ2-3, with D maybe TRBD1 (6 bases). Germline CDR1 reads WSHSY; CDR2 reads SAAADI. This CDR3 is 13 amino acids long. V was trimmed by 3 bases and J by 4 bases, leaving 8 bases between them. The CDR3, as DNA: TGCGCCAGCAGTGAACAGGGCGCAGATACGCAGTATTTT. The encoded protein is CASSEQGADTQYF.

The genes are TRBV6-1 and TRBJ2-2; D is perhaps TRBD1 (6 bases). This CDR3 region has 15 residues. V was cut by 6 bases and J by 3 bases, with 14 bases left in between. Germline CDR1 is MNHNS and CDR2 is SASEGT. CDR3 loop: CASRAGQSHTGELFF. For the CDR3, the DNA is TGTGCCAGCAGAGCCGGACAGTCCCACACCGGGGAGCTGTTTTTT.

The chain recombines TRBV6-5 with TRBJ2-7; D call uncertain. Germline V gene lookup returns CDR1 MNHEY and CDR2 SVGAGI. The CDR3 sequence is 14 residues long. Trimming removed 6 bases from V and 4 bases from J, with 16 bases in between. In nucleotides, the CDR3 is TGTGCCAGCAGCCGTACTGATGACGGGTACGAGCAGTACTTC. This gives the protein CASSRTDDGYEQYF.

The V and J genes are TRBV5-1 and TRBJ2-2, with 7 bases aligning to TRBD1. This CDR3 is 16 amino acids long. Losses at the gene ends were 4 bases for V and 1 base for J; bases not matched to a gene: 7. CDR1 SGHRS and CDR2 YFSETQ come from the germline V gene. The CDR3 region has the DNA TGCGCCAGCAGCGCCCCCCGACAGGGGAACACCGGGGAGCTGTTTTTT. Translation: CASSAPRQGNTGELFF.

The rearrangement uses TRBV19 and TRBJ2-7, with D perhaps matching TRBD1 (5 bases). V lost 3 bases, J lost 7 bases, and 10 bases lay in between. This CDR3 has 12 amino acids. Looked up from germline, CDR1 is LNHDA and CDR2 is SQIVND (reference sequence). CDR3 DNA sequence: TGTGCCAGTAGTATCTCAAGGGGTGAGCAGTACTTC. It is translated as CASSISRGEQYF.

V and J are TRBV11-2 and TRBJ1-3, with a tentative D call TRBD1 (5 bases). The CDR3 loop spans 15 amino acids. Germline values: CDR1 SGHAT, CDR2 FQNNGV. The V end lost 5 bases, the J end lost 0 bases, and 11 bases lay between the germline ends. CDR3 coding DNA: TGTGCCAGCAGCCAGGGACTTAACTCTGGAAACACCATATATTTT. It translates to CASSQGLNSGNTIYF.

The rearrangement joins TRBV5-1 to TRBJ2-7, with a possible D match to TRBD2 (6 bases). Per germline, CDR1 SGHRS and CDR2 YFSETQ. Trimming pared 0 bases from V and 6 bases from J, leaving 10 bases between. This CDR3 has 13 residues. This chain's CDR3 is CASSLGQGGEQYF. The DNA for the CDR3 is TGCGCCAGCAGCTTGGGGCAGGGAGGCGAGCAGTACTTC.

This clone appeared once. The V gene is TRBV2, the J gene TRBJ1-4; D is unresolved. Germline CDR1 is SNHLY and CDR2 is FYNNEI. CDR3 length: 15 amino acids. Trimming stripped 6 bases from V and 0 bases from J, with 11 bases between. The CDR3 region has the DNA TGTGCCAGCAGGGGAGGCCCTGCAACTAATGAAAAACTGTTTTTT. Its translation is CASRGGPATNEKLFF.

The chain links TRBV11-2 to TRBJ1-2; D is unclear. CDR1 SGHAT and CDR2 FQNNGV come from the germline V gene. The CDR3 extends over 14 amino acids. The V end lost 5 bases, the J end lost 2 bases, and 12 bases lay between the germline ends. In DNA, the CDR3 is TGTGCCAGCAGCGGAAGGAGCCGAAACTATGGCTACACCTTC. As protein: CASSGRSRNYGYTF.

The genes are TRBV2 and TRBJ2-7; 8 bases map to TRBD1. This CDR3 spans 12 amino acids. The V gene's germline CDR1 is SNHLY and CDR2 FYNNEI. Trimming at V came to 9 bases and at J to 2 bases, leaving 3 bases not matched to a gene. The CDR3 reads CASDRGTYEQYF. CDR3 nucleotides: TGTGCCAGTGACAGGGGAACCTACGAGCAGTACTTC.

The chain uses TRBV29-1 and TRBJ2-2; perhaps TRBD2 as D (5 bases). The CDR3 extends over 18 amino acids. The germline V gene has CDR1 SQVTM and CDR2 ANQGSEA. V was shortened by 4 bases and J by 0 bases, with 21 bases between the two germline ends. In DNA, the CDR3 is TGCAGCGTTGGTTGGACCCGGGGTGGGCCGGCGAACACCGGGGAGCTGTTTTTT. Protein sequence: CSVGWTRGGPANTGELFF.

The chain is built from TRBV29-1 and TRBJ2-7, with D maybe TRBD2 (5 bases). Germline CDR1 and CDR2: SQVTM and ANQGSEA. V dropped 4 bases and J dropped 3 bases, with 10 bases sitting between them. This CDR3 has 12 amino acids. The CDR3 DNA follows: TGCAGCGTTGTAGGGAGTAGCTACGAGCAGTACTTC. Translated: CSVVGSSYEQYF.